The sequence of this T cell receptor (beta chain) was determined in a study of cytomegalovirus exposure and HLA in healthy donors. Study outcomes and limitations: Most TCR sequences were rare, but some public TCRs occurred in many donors. In vitro assays verified that a few CMV-associated chains recognized CMV antigens specifically. Listed as cytomegalovirus-associated were approximately 160 TCR beta chains. The classifier reportedly diagnosed cytomegalovirus status with high specificity and sensitivity.

The CDR3 covers 14 residues. Germline V CDR1 and CDR2: MGHDK, SYGVNS. With V trimmed by 6 bases and J by 2 bases, 4 bases remained unmatched. Some clones are missing from TCRdb's copy, which holds only in-frame ones; the method was immunoSEQ multiplex PCR. The repertoire holds about 130,000 clones, roughly 90% seen once, with about 1.4% in the top ten. Points on this clone: Its antigen is as yet unknown.

This receptor was taken from a man younger than 45 in good health and CMV-seronegative. The chain links TRBV25-1 to TRBJ2-7, with TRBD1 matching 10 bases. Sequenced input: PBMCs. The CDR3 nucleotides are TGTGCCAGCAGATCGACAGGGGGCGCCTACGAGCAGTACTTC. This translates into CASRSTGGAYEQYF.